The T cell receptor beta chain under discussion was sequenced for a study of early T cells in non-severe SARS-CoV-2 infection. Germline V gene lookup returns CDR1 MNHNY and CDR2 SVGAGI (reference sequence). This CDR3 region has 15 residues. Trimming stripped 0 bases from V and 1 base from J, with 10 bases between. Each CDR3 protein gets one entry after TCRdb re-called the 5' RACE reads with MiXCR. The data hold 77,000 or so distinct CDR3 sequences, with roughly 14% observed a single time. In its sample, this clonotype was seen a few times. V gene TRBV6-6 combines with J gene TRBJ2-7, with TRBD2 as a possible D gene (5 bases). This clonotype was obtained from an adult who was a healthcare worker with PCR-confirmed SARS-CoV-2 infection or an uninfected control (not recorded which). Source: whole blood, taken at baseline. CDR3 bases: TGTGCCAGCAGTTACTCGGCGGGTCAATCCTACGAGCAGTACTTC. Translated: CASSYSAGQSYEQYF.